This TCR beta chain emerged from a study of beta chain features in type 1 diabetes. Study-wide points: Among all four CD4+ subsets, Type 1 diabetes patients had TCRB CDR3s that were moderately but significantly shorter.

Trimming took 5 bases from V and 5 from J; bases not matched to a gene: 11. Germline lookup yields CDR1 MDHEN and CDR2 SYDVKM. This CDR3 region has 15 residues. Of note for this clone: Its target is not known.

The study reverse transcribed the entire isolated RNA, so it sequenced expressed TCRB transcripts. The assay was immunoSEQ multiplex PCR, and TCRdb's table has in-frame clones only and misses some. The sample records over 300,000 clones, 9.3% being singletons. This receptor was taken from a man under 40 with type 1 diabetes. Sequenced input: central memory CD4+ T cells from blood. The V and J genes are TRBV28 and TRBJ1-1; 7 positions agree with TRBD1. CDR3 nucleotides: TGTGCCAGCAGTACCCCAGCAGGGGGGTTTACTGAAGCTTTCTTT. Translated: CASSTPAGGFTEAFF.